This TCR beta chain derives from a study of blood T cell repertoires in COVID-19 (dated by TCRdb to 2020 to 2021). A note on the overall study: Samples covering the acute and convalescent phases of COVID-19 were provided by collaborators in the United States, Italy and Spain. The material from the prospective study consisted of cDNA or gDNA derived from T cells, B-cell-depleted T cells, or PBMCs. The dataset comprised deeply sampled blood TCRbeta repertoires from subjects exposed to, actively infected with, or recovered from COVID-19. The repertoires were released in a freely available public database meant as a resource for research on the immune response to SARS-CoV-2. The samples were drawn from the first 160 participants of the ongoing ImmuneRACE study and from 1,200 or so subjects provided by 6 global collaborators. Nearly every sample came with metadata listing a de-identified subject ID, COVID-19 status, age in years and sex. Where available, HLA class I and class II types were obtained from metadata supplied by the sample provider rather than from assay-based typing.

As encoded in the germline V gene (reference sequence), CDR1 is SGHNT while CDR2 is YYREEE. The germline V and J ends show losses of 4 bases and 4 bases respectively, and no gene match explains 9 bases of the junction. The CDR3, from cysteine to phenylalanine, totals 15 residues. Of all the DNA, just the CDR3 is kept, 45 bases in frame from base 1. The research as a whole found: How much clinical and demographic metadata was included differed by source and by participant, and the metadata was provided uncurated.

In the prospective study, participants were roughly 18 to 100 years old, resided in around 25 geographic areas of the United States, and were enrolled through a virtual design. To assign participants to cohorts, the prospective study relied on clinical history that participants themselves reported in a screening survey and a study questionnaire. ImmuneRACE Cohort 3 recovered participants were defined by two consecutive negative NP/OP PCR tests, healthcare professional clearance, or symptom resolution. In the prospective study, mobile phlebotomists collected whole blood, serum and a nasopharyngeal or oropharyngeal swab from each participant. Additional blood draws and questionnaires over an approximately two-month period could optionally be provided by prospective study participants. Before DNA extraction, blood samples from the prospective study were shipped at room temperature or frozen. As concerns this clone: Its antigen is unknown. The input lacks base qualities; no much larger clone sits a single base away.

TCRbeta CDR3 regions were amplified from genomic DNA using the immunoSEQ Assay, a bias-controlled multiplex PCR. The study's processing was this. Within the assay, amplification of reference gene primers was used to estimate how many nucleated cells each sample contained. To quantify the absolute abundance of each unique TCRbeta CDR3 rearrangement, sequence reads were collapsed and filtered. For each sample, productive Simpson clonality was calculated by taking the square root of Simpson's diversity index across productive rearrangements. The clones in this table, taken by TCRdb from immuneACCESS, are in-frame only. Not every clone is retained; where verified, under half of the shortfall comes from an unresolved V gene, and the cause of the rest is unknown. V and J calls and clone size are copied from that table; D and trimming were computed from the DNA. Counted in this sample were 320,000 or so clones; around nine tenths of them appeared once. The ten largest clones take up 4% to 6% of the sample.

The specimen was PBMCs or T cells enriched from blood (not recorded which). The sequence was collected from a man between 60 and 75 years old who had recovered from COVID-19. In this chain, TRBV5-4 is recombined with TRBJ2-3, with 7 middle bases fitting TRBD2. The DNA sequence is given as TGTGCCAGCAGCCCGAAGGCGGGAGCGTCAGATACGCAGTATTTT. Its protein product is CASSPKAGASDTQYF.